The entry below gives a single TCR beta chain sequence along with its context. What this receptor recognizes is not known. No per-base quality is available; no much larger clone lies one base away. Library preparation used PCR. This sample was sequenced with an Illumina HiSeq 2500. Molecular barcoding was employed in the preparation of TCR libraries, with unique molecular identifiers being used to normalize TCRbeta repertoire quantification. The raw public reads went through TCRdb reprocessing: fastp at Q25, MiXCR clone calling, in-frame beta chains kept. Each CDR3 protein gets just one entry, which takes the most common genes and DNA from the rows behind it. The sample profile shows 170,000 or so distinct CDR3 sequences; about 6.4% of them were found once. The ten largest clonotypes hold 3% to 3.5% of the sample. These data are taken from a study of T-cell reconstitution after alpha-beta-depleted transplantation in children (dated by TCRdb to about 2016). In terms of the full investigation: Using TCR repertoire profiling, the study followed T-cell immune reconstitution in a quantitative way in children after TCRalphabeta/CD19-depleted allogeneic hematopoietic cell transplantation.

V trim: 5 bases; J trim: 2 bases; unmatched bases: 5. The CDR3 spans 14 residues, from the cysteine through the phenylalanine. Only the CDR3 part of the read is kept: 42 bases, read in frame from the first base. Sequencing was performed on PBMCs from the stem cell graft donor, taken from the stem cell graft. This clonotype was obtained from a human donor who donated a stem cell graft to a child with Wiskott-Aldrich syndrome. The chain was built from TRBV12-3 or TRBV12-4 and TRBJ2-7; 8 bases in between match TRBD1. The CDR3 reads CASSPRTGPYEQYF. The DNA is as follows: TGTGCCAGCAGTCCAAGGACAGGGCCCTACGAGCAGTACTTC.